This T cell receptor beta chain was sequenced for a study of cytomegalovirus exposure and HLA in healthy donors. At the level of the study: Falling in the Caucasian-associated ancestry cluster were roughly 80% of 350 to 400 genotyped donors. Overall study results and limits: An assumption of roughly uniform sequencing depth across donors underlay the presence/absence analyses.

The donors, nominally healthy at sampling, likely had unrecorded immune exposures. Comment on this clone: Its antigen is not identified.

Primers: 60 Vbeta forward and 13 Jbeta reverse. Profiled with immunoSEQ multiplex PCR; TCRdb holds only in-frame clones, not every one. In the table there are over 150,000 clones, approximately 77% of which are singletons. Trimming cost V 0 bases and J 5 bases, with 14 bases left between them. Germline V gene lookup returns CDR1 SGDLS and CDR2 YYNGEE. The CDR3 is made up of 15 amino acids. The sample comprised PBMCs. This sequence originates from a man aged 18-30 years in good health and CMV-seronegative. The chain couples TRBV9 to TRBJ1-2; no definite D call. The DNA of the CDR3 is TGTGCCAGCAGCGTAGACGGCAGCGGAAGGTATGGCTACACCTTC. Its translation is CASSVDGSGRYGYTF.